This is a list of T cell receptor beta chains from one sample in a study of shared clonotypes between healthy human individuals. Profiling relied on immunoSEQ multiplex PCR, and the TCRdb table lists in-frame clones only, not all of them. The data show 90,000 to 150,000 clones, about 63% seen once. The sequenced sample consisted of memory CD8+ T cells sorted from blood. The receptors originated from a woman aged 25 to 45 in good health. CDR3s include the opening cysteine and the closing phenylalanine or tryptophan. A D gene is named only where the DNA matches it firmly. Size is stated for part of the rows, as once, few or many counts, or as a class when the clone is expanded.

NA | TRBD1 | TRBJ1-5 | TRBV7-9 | TGTGCCAGCAGCTCAACAGGGGGCGGCAATCAGCCCCAGCATTTT | CASSSTGGGNQPQHF
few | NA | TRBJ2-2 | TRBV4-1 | TGCGCCAGCAGCCAAGAATGGAACACCGGGGAGCTGTTTTTT | CASSQEWNTGELFF
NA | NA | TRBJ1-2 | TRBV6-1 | TGTGCCAGCAACGTCAGGGAATCCAATGGCTACACCTTC | CASNVRESNGYTF
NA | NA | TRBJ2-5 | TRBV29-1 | TGCAGCGTGGACGATCCTACCACGGGGGTCGGAGAGACCCAGTACTTC | CSVDDPTTGVGETQYF
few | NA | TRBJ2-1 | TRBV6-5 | TGTGCCAGCACCCCCCCGTGGGGCTCCTACAATGAGCAGTTCTTC | CASTPPWGSYNEQFF
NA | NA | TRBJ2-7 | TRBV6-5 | TGTGCCAGCAGTTACGGCGGCGGGAACTCCGAGCAGTACTTC | CASSYGGGNSEQYF
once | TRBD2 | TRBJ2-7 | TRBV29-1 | TGCAGCGTAACCACCCCCGCGGGACTAGCCGTCCTCGAGCAGTACTTC | CSVTTPAGLAVLEQYF
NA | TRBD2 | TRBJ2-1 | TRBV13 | TGTGCCAGCAGCTCTCCGGGCGGGAGGGCCCCCTACAATGAGCAGTTCTTC | CASSSPGGRAPYNEQFF
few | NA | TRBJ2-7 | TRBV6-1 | TGTGCCAGCAGAGACAAGAGACAGAACCCCTACGAGCAGTACTTC | CASRDKRQNPYEQYF
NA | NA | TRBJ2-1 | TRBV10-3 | TGTGCCAGCTCTATGATCTGCGAGCAGTTCTTC | CASSMICEQFF
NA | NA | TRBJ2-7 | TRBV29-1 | TGCAGCGTTGGTAGCGGTGAACACTACGAGCAGTACTTC | CSVGSGEHYEQYF
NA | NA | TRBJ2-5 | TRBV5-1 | TGCGCCAGCAGCTTGGAGTTGGCCAGATCGCGAGAGACCCAGTACTTC | CASSLELARSRETQYF
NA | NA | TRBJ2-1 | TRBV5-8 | TGTGCCCACTCATTCTACAATGAGCAGTTCTTC | CAHSFYNEQFF
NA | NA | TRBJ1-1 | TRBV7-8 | TGTGCCAGCAGCCCGTGGACAGCGAACACTGAAGCTTTCTTT | CASSPWTANTEAFF
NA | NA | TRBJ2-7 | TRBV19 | TGTGCCAGTAGTCAGGCCCCCCACGAGCAGTACTTC | CASSQAPHEQYF
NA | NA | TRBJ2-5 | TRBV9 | TGTGCCAGCAGCCCCCCCGACCAAGAGACCCAGTACTTC | CASSPPDQETQYF
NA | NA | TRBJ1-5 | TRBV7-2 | TGTGCCAGCAGCTTAGCGGGGGTTATGGCGAATCAGCCCCAGCATTTT | CASSLAGVMANQPQHF
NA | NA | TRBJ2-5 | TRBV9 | TGTGCCAGCAGCAAAGACAGGGACTGGCAAGAGACCCAGTACTTC | CASSKDRDWQETQYF
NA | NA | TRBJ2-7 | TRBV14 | TGTGCCAGCAGCCAAGAATGGAGCGTCACCGAGCAGTACTTC | CASSQEWSVTEQYF
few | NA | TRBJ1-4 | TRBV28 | TGTGCCAGCAGTTTGTTACTCGGGGCAGGGGAAAAACTGTTTTTT | CASSLLLGAGEKLFF
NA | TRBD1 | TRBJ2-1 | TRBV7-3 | TGTGCCAGCAGCTCGACAGGGGGCGATGTACAGTTCTTC | CASSSTGGDVQFF
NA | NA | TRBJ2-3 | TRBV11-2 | TGTGCCAGCAGCTCCACGATATCCTGGCAGCTCACAGATACGCAGTATTTT | CASSSTISWQLTDTQYF
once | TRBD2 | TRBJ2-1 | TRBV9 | TGTGCCAGCAGCGTAGTAGTAGCGGGAGGTTACAATGAGCAGTTCTTC | CASSVVVAGGYNEQFF
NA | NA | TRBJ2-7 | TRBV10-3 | TGTGCCATCAGTGAGTCGTTGGGACTGGCCTACGAGCAGTACTTC | CAISESLGLAYEQYF
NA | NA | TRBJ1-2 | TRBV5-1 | TGCGCCAGCAGCTTGGAATTCCGGTCAGTCGCAGGGTACTATGGCTACACCTTC | CASSLEFRSVAGYYGYTF
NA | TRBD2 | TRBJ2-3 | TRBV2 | TGTGCCAGCAGTGAGGAACTAGCGGGAGCCCCAGATACGCAGTATTTT | CASSEELAGAPDTQYF
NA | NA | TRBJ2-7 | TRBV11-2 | TGTGCCAGCAGCTTAGCGGTAAACTCCTACGAGCAGTACTTC | CASSLAVNSYEQYF
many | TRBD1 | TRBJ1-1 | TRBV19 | TGTGCCACTTCCGGGACAGGTTCATTATCTTTGAACACTGAAGCTTTCTTT | CATSGTGSLSLNTEAFF
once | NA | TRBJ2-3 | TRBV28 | TGTGCCAGCAGTAAGGACACGCTACATACGCAGTATTTT | CASSKDTLHTQYF
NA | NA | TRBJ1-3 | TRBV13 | TGTGCCAGCAGCTTAGAAGGCGGAGGAAACACCATATATTTT | CASSLEGGGNTIYF
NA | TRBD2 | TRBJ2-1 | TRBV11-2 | TGTGCCAGCAGCACCCTAGCGGGAGAGGCGTACAATGAGCAGTTCTTC | CASSTLAGEAYNEQFF
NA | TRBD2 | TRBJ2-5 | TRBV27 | TGTGCCAGCAGTTTACACAGGCCTAGCGGGAAGGAGACCCAGTACTTC | CASSLHRPSGKETQYF
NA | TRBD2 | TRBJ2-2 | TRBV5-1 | TGCGCCAGCAGCTTGGGAATAGCGGGAGCGTCTGGGGAGCTGTTTTTT | CASSLGIAGASGELFF
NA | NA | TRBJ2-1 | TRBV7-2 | TGTGCCAGCAGCTTGTGGCAGTCAAGTGGATATGAGCAGTTCTTC | CASSLWQSSGYEQFF
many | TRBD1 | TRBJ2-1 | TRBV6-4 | TGTGCCAGCAGTGTCCGGGACAGCGGAAACAATGAGCAGTTCTTC | CASSVRDSGNNEQFF
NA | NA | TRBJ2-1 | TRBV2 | TGTGCCACCGCTTTGAGGGATGGCTACAATGAGCAGTTCTTC | CATALRDGYNEQFF
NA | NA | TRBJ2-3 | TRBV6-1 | TGTGCCAGCAGGGAGGCCGATACGCAGTATTTT | CASREADTQYF
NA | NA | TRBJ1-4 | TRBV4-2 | TGTGCCAGCAGCCTATCAGCGGGGGGTGCTAATGAAAAACTGTTTTTT | CASSLSAGGANEKLFF
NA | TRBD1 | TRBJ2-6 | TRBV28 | TGTGCCAGCAGTCGCCTCAGGGGGTTTGGGGCCAACGTCCTGACTTTC | CASSRLRGFGANVLTF
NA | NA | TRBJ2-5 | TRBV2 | TGTGCCAGCCGTGGACGGGGCGAAGAGACCCAGTACTTC | CASRGRGEETQYF
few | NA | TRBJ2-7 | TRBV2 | TGTGCCAGCAGTGAAGCCCTAGCCCACGAGCAGTACTTC | CASSEALAHEQYF
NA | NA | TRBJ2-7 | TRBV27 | TGTGCCAGCAGTTCGGGGTATACACACGAGCAGTACTTC | CASSSGYTHEQYF
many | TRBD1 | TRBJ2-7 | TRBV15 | TGTGCCACCAGCAGCCGGGCGGACAGGGTCGACGAGCAGTACTTC | CATSSRADRVDEQYF
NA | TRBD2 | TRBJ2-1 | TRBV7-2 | TGTGCCAGCAGCTTAGGTTCCGGGGGGTCAAAGCCCTACAATGAGCAGTTCTTC | CASSLGSGGSKPYNEQFF
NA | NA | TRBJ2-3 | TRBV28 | TGTGCCAGCAGTTTGATTGCAATCGGGACAGATACGCAGTATTTT | CASSLIAIGTDTQYF
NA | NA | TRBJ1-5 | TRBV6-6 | TGTGCCAGCAGTTATCAGGGCCCCAATCAGCCCCAGCATTTT | CASSYQGPNQPQHF
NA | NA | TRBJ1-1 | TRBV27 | TGTGCCAGCAGACCTACAGGGCGGAACACTGAAGCTTTCTTT | CASRPTGRNTEAFF
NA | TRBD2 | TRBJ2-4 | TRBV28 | TGTGCCAGCAGCCTGTGCACTAGCGGCATTCAGTACTTC | CASSLCTSGIQYF
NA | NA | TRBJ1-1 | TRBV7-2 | TGTGCCAGCAGCTCGGCTACGTGGACTGAAGCTTTCTTT | CASSSATWTEAFF
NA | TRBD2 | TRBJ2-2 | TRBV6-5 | TGTGCCAGCAGTTACCTCGGGACTAGCGTTTACGGGGAGCTGTTTTTT | CASSYLGTSVYGELFF
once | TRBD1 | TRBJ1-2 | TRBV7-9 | TGTGCCAGCAGCTACGGGACAGCCCACCACTATGGCTACACCTTC | CASSYGTAHHYGYTF
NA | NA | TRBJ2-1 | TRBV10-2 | TGCGCCAGCAGTGAGGTAGACCCCGTCCCCTACAATGAGCAGTTCTTC | CASSEVDPVPYNEQFF
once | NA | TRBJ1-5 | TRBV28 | TGTGCCAGCAGCCCCCCCCGGACTAGAAACGATCAGCCCCAGCATTTT | CASSPPRTRNDQPQHF
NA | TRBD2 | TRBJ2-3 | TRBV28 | TGTGCCAGCAGTTTTCCGGGGGGGGAGACAGATACGCAGTATTTT | CASSFPGGETDTQYF